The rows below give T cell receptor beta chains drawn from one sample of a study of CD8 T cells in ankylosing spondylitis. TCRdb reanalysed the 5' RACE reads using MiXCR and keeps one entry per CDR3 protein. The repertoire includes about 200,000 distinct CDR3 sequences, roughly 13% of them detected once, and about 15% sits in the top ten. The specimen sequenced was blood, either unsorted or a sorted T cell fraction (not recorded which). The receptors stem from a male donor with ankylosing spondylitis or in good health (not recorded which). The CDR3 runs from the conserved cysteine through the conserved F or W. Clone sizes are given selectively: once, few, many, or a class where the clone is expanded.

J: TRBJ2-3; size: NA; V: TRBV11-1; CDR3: CASSLRGQGHKSRDPTDTQYF
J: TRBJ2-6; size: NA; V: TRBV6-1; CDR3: CASKFLYSGANVLTF
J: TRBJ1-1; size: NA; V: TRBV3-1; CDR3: CASSQGWPNTEAFF
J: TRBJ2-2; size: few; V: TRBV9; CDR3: CASSARQGGVAGRSRELFF
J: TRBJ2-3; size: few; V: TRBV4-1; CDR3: CASSQPSGTKDTQYF
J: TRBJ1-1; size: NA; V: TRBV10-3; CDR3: CAIKQGGNTEAFF
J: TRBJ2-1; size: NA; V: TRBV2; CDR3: CASSEDYNEQFF
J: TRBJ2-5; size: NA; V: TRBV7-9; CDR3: CASSRRGTRVKETQYF
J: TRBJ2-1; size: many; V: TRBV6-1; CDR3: CASSVEATGSYNEQFF
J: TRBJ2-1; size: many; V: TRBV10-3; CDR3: CAISGTSGGPYNEQFF
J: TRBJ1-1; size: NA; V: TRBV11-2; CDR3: CASSLGEVDRLGTEAFF
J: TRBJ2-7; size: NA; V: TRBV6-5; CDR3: CASSYGTGAYEQYF
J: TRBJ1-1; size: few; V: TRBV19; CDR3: CASSNTLNTEAFF
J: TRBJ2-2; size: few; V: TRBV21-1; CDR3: CASPSPGLAGMKNTGELFF
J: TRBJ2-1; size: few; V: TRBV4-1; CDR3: CASSQDGWGLAGGSSYNEQFF